Presented here are 24 T cell receptor beta chains from one specimen sequenced in a study of blood T cell repertoires in COVID-19 (dated by TCRdb to 2020 to 2021). To prepare the library, the immunoSEQ multiplex PCR assay was applied. TCRdb stores this immuneACCESS table with in-frame sequences only. Part of the clones is absent; in the studies checked, under half of the shortfall reflects unresolved V genes, and no reason is known for the rest. This sample lists roughly 150,000 clones; about 85% were detected once. Under 8.5% of the sample is in the top ten clones. Sequencing was done on a sample of peripheral blood. All receptors derive from a woman aged 60-75 years with COVID-19, enrolled during active disease.

This clone was observed a few times. The DNA for the CDR3 is TGTGCCAGCAGCCAAGGGGGGCTAGCGGGGTTGCAAGAGACCCAGTACTTC. Translated: CASSQGGLAGLQETQYF. This sequence joins TRBV3-1 (or the pseudogene TRBV3-2) and TRBJ2-5, with 9 bases lining up with TRBD2. This CDR3 contains 17 residues. Trimming took 1 base from V and 2 from J; bases not matched to a gene: 8. Germline V gives CDR1 LGHDT, CDR2 YNNKEL (reference sequence).

This chain uses TRBV15 with TRBJ1-1; TRBD1 is a possible D gene (5 bases). The CDR3 is made up of 14 amino acids. Looked up from germline, CDR1 is LNHNV and CDR2 is YYDKDF (reference sequence). The V end lost 3 bases, the J end lost 2 bases, and 10 bases lay between the germline ends. As DNA, the CDR3 is TGTGCCACCAGCAGCCTACAGGATAACACTGAAGCTTTCTTT. This sequence encodes CATSSLQDNTEAFF. Complete variable domain (other parts from reference TRBV15 and TRBJ1-1): DAMVIQNPRYQVTQFGKPVTLSCSQTLNHNVMYWYQQKSSQAPKLLFHYYDKDFNNEADTPDNFQSRRPNTSFCFLDIRSPGLGDTAMYLCATSSLQDNTEAFFGQGTRLTVV.

The gene calls are TRBV5-4 and TRBJ2-5; 10 positions match TRBD2. Trimming cost V 5 bases and J 2 bases; bases outside gene matches: 6. Germline assignment: CDR1 SGHNT and CDR2 YYREEE (reference sequence). The CDR3 spans 15 residues. The CDR3 reads CASSPTSGAQETQYF. For the CDR3, the DNA is TGTGCCAGCAGTCCAACTAGCGGGGCACAAGAGACCCAGTACTTC.

The V and J genes are TRBV5-1 and TRBJ2-2; D is uncertain. This CDR3 region has 14 residues. V lost 8 bases and J 0 bases, leaving 11 bases between the germline ends. The germline V gene has CDR1 SGHRS and CDR2 YFSETQ. The CDR3 loop reads CASARSSNTGELFF. CDR3 DNA: TGCGCCAGTGCCCGGTCATCGAACACCGGGGAGCTGTTTTTT. Full variable domain (rest looked up from reference TRBV5-1 and TRBJ2-2): KAGVTQTPRYLIKTRGQQVTLSCSPISGHRSVSWYQQTPGQGLQFLFEYFSETQRNKGNFPGRFSGRQFSNSRSEMNVSTLELGDSALYLCASARSSNTGELFFGEGSRLTVL.

The chain employs TRBV6-6 and TRBJ2-1, with D perhaps matching TRBD1 (5 bases). The CDR3 is 15 amino acids. V was pared by 8 bases and J by 1 base, with 15 bases between. The germline V gene encodes CDR1 MNHNY and CDR2 SVGAGI (reference sequence). The CDR3 here is CASRSGPSSYNEQFF. The CDR3 DNA sequence: TGTGCCAGCCGGTCAGGGCCTAGTTCCTACAATGAGCAGTTCTTC.

The chain joins TRBV9 to TRBJ2-3; D possibly corresponds to TRBD2 (5 bases). Germline V gene sequence: CDR1 SGDLS, CDR2 YYNGEE. The CDR3 loop spans 15 amino acids. V lost 4 bases, J lost 4 bases, and 16 bases lay in between. CDR3 in amino acids: CASSSLAIGADTQYF. The CDR3 region has the DNA TGTGCCAGCAGCTCTCTAGCTATCGGGGCAGATACGCAGTATTTT.

The rearrangement joins TRBV9 to TRBJ1-3, with TRBD1 as a possible D gene (5 bases). The V gene's germline CDR1 is SGDLS and CDR2 YYNGEE. This CDR3 spans 17 amino acids. Trimming took off 0 bases at V and 0 bases at J, with 13 bases between the two ends. The CDR3 sequence is CASSVGPDSFSGNTIYF. The CDR3, as DNA: TGTGCCAGCAGCGTAGGCCCTGACAGCTTCTCTGGAAACACCATATATTTT.

The chain uses TRBV4-1 and TRBJ2-3; 12 positions match TRBD1. Germline V gene lookup returns CDR1 MGHRA and CDR2 YSYEKL. V lost 0 bases and J lost 4; bases outside the gene matches: 11. The CDR3 runs 19 residues. The CDR3 nucleotides read TGCGCCAGCAGCCAAGATCCGGGACAGGGGGCTGGTAGGGCAGATACGCAGTATTTT. The encoded protein is CASSQDPGQGAGRADTQYF.

In DNA, the CDR3 is TGTGCCAGCAGCTTGAGGCGCGGCGGCACCGGGGAGCTGTTTTTT. Protein product: CASSLRRGGTGELFF. V gene TRBV7-2 combines with J gene TRBJ2-2; unclear D gene. The CDR3 totals 15 residues. Germline V CDR1 and CDR2: SGHTA, FQGNSA. V lost 3 bases and J 4 bases, leaving 12 bases between the germline ends.

The chain is built from TRBV3-1 (or the pseudogene TRBV3-2) and TRBJ1-1; D unresolved. The CDR3 covers 15 residues. V was trimmed by 0 bases and J by 0 bases, leaving 8 bases between them. The germline V gene has CDR1 LGHDT and CDR2 YNNKEL (reference sequence). The CDR3 protein is CASSQERGLNTEAFF. CDR3 DNA: TGTGCCAGCAGCCAAGAACGGGGATTGAACACTGAAGCTTTCTTT.

The chain links TRBV12-5 to TRBJ1-5, with 7 bases aligning to TRBD1. The CDR3 contains 12 residues. Germline values: CDR1 LGHNT, CDR2 FRNRAP. The V and J ends lost 6 bases and 9 bases, in that order; junction bases with no gene match: 5. The CDR3 DNA reads TGTGCTAGTGGCGACAGGGTCGGGCCCCAGCATTTT. The encoded protein is CASGDRVGPQHF.

The chain has TRBV14 and TRBJ2-1, with 14 nucleotides matching TRBD2. There are 16 residues in the CDR3. V lost 4 bases, J lost 4 bases, and 3 bases stayed unmatched. The germline V gene encodes CDR1 SGHDN and CDR2 FVKESK. CDR3 residues: CASSPGTSGGYNEQFF. Written as DNA, the CDR3 is TGTGCCAGCAGCCCGGGGACTAGCGGGGGTTACAATGAGCAGTTCTTC.

This clone has just one count. The chain combines TRBV5-6 with TRBJ1-1, with 9 nucleotides matching TRBD1. Trimming at V came to 1 base and at J to 7 bases, leaving 5 bases not matched to a gene. Germline loops: CDR1 SGHDT, CDR2 YYEEEE. This CDR3 has 14 residues. CDR3 coding DNA: TGTGCCAGCAGCTTGAGGACAGGGGTCGGTGAAGCTTTCTTT. It codes for CASSLRTGVGEAFF.

The chain is built from TRBV3-1 (or the pseudogene TRBV3-2) and TRBJ2-7, with TRBD2 identical over 7 bases. V was clipped by 1 base and J by 2 bases; unmatched bases: 8. This CDR3 is 16 amino acids long. Germline V gene lookup returns CDR1 LGHDT and CDR2 YNNKEL (reference sequence). In nucleotides, the CDR3 is TGTGCCAGCAGCCAAGTAAACACGGGAGGAACCTACGAGCAGTACTTC. Protein: CASSQVNTGGTYEQYF.

This clone was seen a handful of times. This chain uses TRBV3-1 (or the pseudogene TRBV3-2) with TRBJ1-1; 7 bases map to TRBD1. The CDR3 totals 16 residues. Per the germline V gene, CDR1 is LGHDT and CDR2 is YNNKEL (reference sequence). J was trimmed by 1 base and V by 1 base; bases with no gene match: 6. The CDR3 DNA sequence: TGTGCCAGCAGCCAAGGGGGGAGACAGGGGAACACTGAAGCTTTCTTT. This translates into CASSQGGRQGNTEAFF.

The J gene is TRBJ1-1, the V gene TRBV6-5; 7 bases align to TRBD1. With V trimmed by 8 bases and J by 8 bases, 8 bases remained unmatched. This CDR3 is 12 amino acids long. The germline gives CDR1 MNHEY, CDR2 SVGAGI. Here the CDR3 reads CASGPRDREAFF. The CDR3 coding sequence is TGTGCCAGCGGACCCCGGGACAGAGAAGCTTTCTTT.

The V and J genes are TRBV19 and TRBJ2-1; TRBD1 might be the D (7 bases). Between the trimmed V and J ends, which lost 1 base and 13 bases, there was a span of 17 bases. This CDR3 region has 14 residues. Germline-derived CDR1 and CDR2 are LNHDA and SQIVND (reference sequence). The DNA of the CDR3 is TGTGCCAGTAGTATAGGCGGGACAGCCAACGAACAGTTCTTC. Its protein is CASSIGGTANEQFF.

This clone was picked up a small number of times. This sequence joins TRBV6-1 and TRBJ1-5, with TRBD1 as a possible D gene (6 bases). This CDR3 is built from 16 residues. The ends were cut back, 1 base at V and 0 bases at J, with 10 bases in the middle. The germline V gene encodes CDR1 MNHNS and CDR2 SASEGT. The CDR3 DNA is TGTGCCAGCAGTGAAGGGGGGGGCTCTAGCAATCAGCCCCAGCATTTT. Translation gives CASSEGGGSSNQPQHF.

The chain employs TRBV4-1 and TRBJ1-1, with 8 bases aligning to TRBD1. The germline CDR1 and CDR2 sequences are MGHRA and YSYEKL. The V and J ends lost 4 bases and 0 bases, in that order; junction bases with no gene match: 7. This CDR3 has 16 residues. The CDR3 sequence: CASSPGQGTLNTEAFF. The CDR3 DNA sequence: TGCGCCAGCAGCCCCGGACAGGGTACCCTGAACACTGAAGCTTTCTTT.

V usage is TRBV29-1 and J usage is TRBJ1-3; D perhaps matches TRBD1 (5 bases). The germline CDR1 and CDR2 sequences are SQVTM and ANQGSEA. V was pared by 5 bases and J by 3 bases, with 8 bases between. This CDR3 is built from 12 residues. The CDR3 reads CSVSGFGNTIYF. The CDR3 nucleotides read TGCAGCGTTTCAGGGTTTGGAAACACCATATATTTT. Based on the CDR3 plus reference TRBV29-1 and TRBJ1-3, the full variable domain is SAVISQKPSRDICQRGTSLTIQCQVDSQVTMMFWYRQQPGQSLTLIATANQGSEATYESGFVIDKFPISRPNLTFSTLTVSNMSPEDSSIYLCSVSGFGNTIYFGEGSWLTVV.

This chain connects TRBV5-1 to TRBJ1-1; D might be TRBD1 (5 bases). The CDR3 is made up of 13 amino acids. Germline CDR1 is SGHRS and CDR2 is YFSETQ. With 5 bases removed from V and 2 bases from J, the gap between germline ends came to 10 bases. CDR3 DNA sequence: TGCGCCAGCAGGGAAGGACACAACACTGAAGCTTTCTTT. This codes for CASREGHNTEAFF.

The J gene is TRBJ2-7, the V gene TRBV4-1; 10 bases align to TRBD2. There are 19 residues in the CDR3. The germline gives CDR1 MGHRA, CDR2 YSYEKL. The V and J ends lost 0 bases and 2 bases, in that order; junction bases with no gene match: 13. CDR3 amino acids: CASSQEAGGRADHAYEQYV. The CDR3, as DNA: TGCGCCAGCAGCCAAGAAGCGGGGGGGCGCGCCGACCATGCCTACGAGCAGTACGTC.

The genes are TRBV29-1 and TRBJ1-2; no firm D call. The CDR3 covers 13 residues. CDR1 is SQVTM, CDR2 ANQGSEA, per germline. V gave up 0 bases and J gave up 8 bases, with 13 bases separating them. The CDR3 loop is CSVEDWTSRGYTF. As DNA, the CDR3 is TGCAGCGTTGAAGATTGGACTTCCCGAGGCTACACCTTC.

V and J are TRBV29-1 and TRBJ1-2, with D tentatively TRBD1 (6 bases). Per the germline V gene, CDR1 is SQVTM and CDR2 is ANQGSEA. The CDR3 spans 15 residues. Trimming pared 8 bases from V and 0 bases from J, leaving 19 bases between. CDR3 loop: CSFKGGQNSNYGYTF. In DNA, the CDR3 is TGCAGCTTCAAAGGTGGACAGAACTCTAACTATGGCTACACCTTC.